This T cell receptor beta chain is from a study of blood T cells in healthy people across ages. As regards this clonotype: Its cognate antigen is unknown.

The CDR3 is 14 residues long. V lost 6 bases, J lost 4 bases, and 18 bases lay in between. CDR1 is SQVTM and CDR2 is ANQGSEA in the germline V gene. The sample, roughly 9.1 milliliters of peripheral blood, was drawn from each donor. A second roughly 6 to 11 cycle PCR used barcoded and J-beta primers. TCRdb re-analysed the 5' RACE reads in MiXCR, keeping a single row per CDR3 protein. The profile shows 550,000 to 650,000 distinct CDR3 sequences, about 29% of them singletons. Study-level results: It was the long-lived donors that had more naive CD4+ cells and higher diversity than aged donors.

These data were likewise used in another study, on T cells of mothers and their children. That paper states: Mothers yielded over 10 million CDR3 reads, children 2.5 million to 3 million each.

This clonotype was sampled from a boy aged 2 to 9 in good health. Input material: blood. V usage is TRBV29-1 and J usage is TRBJ1-2; D gene unclear. CDR3 nucleotide sequence: TGCAGCGTCAAGCGGTCTGGGGAGGGCTATGGCTACACCTTC. As protein: CSVKRSGEGYGYTF.